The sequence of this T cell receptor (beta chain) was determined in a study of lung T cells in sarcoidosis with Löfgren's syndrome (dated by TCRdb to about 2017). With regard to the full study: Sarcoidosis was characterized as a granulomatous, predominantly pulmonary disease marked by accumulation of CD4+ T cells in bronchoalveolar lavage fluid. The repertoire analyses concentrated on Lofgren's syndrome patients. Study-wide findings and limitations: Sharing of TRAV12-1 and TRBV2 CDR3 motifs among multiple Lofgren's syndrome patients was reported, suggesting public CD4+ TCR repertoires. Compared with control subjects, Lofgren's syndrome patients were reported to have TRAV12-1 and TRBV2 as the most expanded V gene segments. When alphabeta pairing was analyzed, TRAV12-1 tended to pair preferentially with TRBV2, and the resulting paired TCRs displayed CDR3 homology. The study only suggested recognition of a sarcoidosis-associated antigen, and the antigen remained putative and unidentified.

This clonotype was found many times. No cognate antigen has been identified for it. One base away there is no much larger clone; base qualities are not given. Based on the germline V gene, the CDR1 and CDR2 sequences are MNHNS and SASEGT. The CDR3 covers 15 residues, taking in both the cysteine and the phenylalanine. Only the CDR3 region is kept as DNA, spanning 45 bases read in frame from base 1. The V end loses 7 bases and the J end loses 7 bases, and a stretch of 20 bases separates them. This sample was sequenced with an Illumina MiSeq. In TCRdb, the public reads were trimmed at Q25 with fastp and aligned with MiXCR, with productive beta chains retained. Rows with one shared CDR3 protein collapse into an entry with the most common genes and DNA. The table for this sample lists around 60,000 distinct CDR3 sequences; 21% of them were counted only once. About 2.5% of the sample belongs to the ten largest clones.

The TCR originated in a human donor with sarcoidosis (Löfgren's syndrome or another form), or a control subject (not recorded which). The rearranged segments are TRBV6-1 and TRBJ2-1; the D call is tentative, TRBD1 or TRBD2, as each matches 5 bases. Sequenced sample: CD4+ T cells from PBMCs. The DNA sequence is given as TGTGCCAGCACTAAAGGGACGCAACCTGGGAATGAGCAGTTCTTC. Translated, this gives CASTKGTQPGNEQFF.